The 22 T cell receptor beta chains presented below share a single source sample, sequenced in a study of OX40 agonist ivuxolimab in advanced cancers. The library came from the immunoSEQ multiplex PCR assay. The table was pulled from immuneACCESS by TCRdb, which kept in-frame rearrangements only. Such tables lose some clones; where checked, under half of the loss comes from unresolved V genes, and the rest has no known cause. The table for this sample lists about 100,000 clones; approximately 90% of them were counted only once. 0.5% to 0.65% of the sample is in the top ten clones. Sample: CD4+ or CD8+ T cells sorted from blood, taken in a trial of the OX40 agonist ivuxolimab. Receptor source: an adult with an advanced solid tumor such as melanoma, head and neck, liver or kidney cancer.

In DNA form, the CDR3 reads TGTGCCACCAGCAGATCACACGGGGGTCCGTTTGAGCAGTACTTC. Its translation is CATSRSHGGPFEQYF. The chain links TRBV15 to TRBJ2-7; tentative D call: TRBD2 (6 bases). Germline CDR1 and CDR2: LNHNV and YYDKDF (reference sequence). Deletions cut 2 bases from V and 7 bases from J, with 18 bases between. This CDR3 is 15 amino acids long.

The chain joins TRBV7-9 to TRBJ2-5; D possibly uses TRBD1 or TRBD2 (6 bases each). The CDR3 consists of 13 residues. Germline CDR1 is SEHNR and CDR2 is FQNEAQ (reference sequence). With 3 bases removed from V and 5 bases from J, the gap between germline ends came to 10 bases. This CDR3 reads CASSLGGRETQYF. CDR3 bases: TGTGCCAGCAGCTTGGGGGGCCGTGAGACCCAGTACTTC.

CDR3 in amino acids: CASSLVGGKEPQHF. CDR3 DNA sequence: TGTGCCAGCAGCTTAGTGGGGGGAAAGGAGCCCCAGCATTTT. The chain carries TRBV7-2 and TRBJ1-5; maybe TRBD1 (5 bases). The germline CDR1 and CDR2 sequences are SGHTA and FQGNSA. The CDR3 is made up of 14 amino acids. V was cut by 1 base and J by 8 bases, with 12 bases left in between.

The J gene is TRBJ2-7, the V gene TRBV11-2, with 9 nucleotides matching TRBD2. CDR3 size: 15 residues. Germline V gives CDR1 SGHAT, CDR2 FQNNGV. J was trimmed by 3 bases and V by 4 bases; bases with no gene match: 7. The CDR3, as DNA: TGTGCCAGCAGCTCGGGGGGGACTAGCATCTACGAGCAGTACTTC. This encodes CASSSGGTSIYEQYF.

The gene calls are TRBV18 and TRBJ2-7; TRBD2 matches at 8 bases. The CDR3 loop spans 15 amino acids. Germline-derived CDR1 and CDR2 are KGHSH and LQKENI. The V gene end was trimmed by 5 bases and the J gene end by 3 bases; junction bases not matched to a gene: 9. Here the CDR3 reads CASSSRGGRGYEQYF. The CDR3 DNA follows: TGTGCCAGCTCATCTCGGGGGGGGAGAGGCTACGAGCAGTACTTC.

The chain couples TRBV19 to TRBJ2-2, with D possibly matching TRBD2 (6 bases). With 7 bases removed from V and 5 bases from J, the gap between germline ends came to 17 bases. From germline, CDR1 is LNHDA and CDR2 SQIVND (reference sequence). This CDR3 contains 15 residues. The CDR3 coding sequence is TGTGCCAGTACTCCCCGGACTACCTTAACCGGGGAGCTGTTTTTT. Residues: CASTPRTTLTGELFF.

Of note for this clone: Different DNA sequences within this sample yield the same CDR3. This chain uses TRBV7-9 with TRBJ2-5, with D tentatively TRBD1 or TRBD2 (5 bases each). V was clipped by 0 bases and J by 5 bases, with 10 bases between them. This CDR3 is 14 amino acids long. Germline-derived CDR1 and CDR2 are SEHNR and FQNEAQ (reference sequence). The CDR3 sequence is CASSLAGTGETQYF. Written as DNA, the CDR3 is TGTGCCAGCAGCTTAGCAGGGACCGGGGAGACCCAGTACTTC. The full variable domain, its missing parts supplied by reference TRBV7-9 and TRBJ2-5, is DTGVSQNPRHKITKRGQNVTFRCDPISEHNRLYWYRQTLGQGPEFLTYFQNEAQLEKSRLLSDRFSAERPKGSFSTLEIQRTEQGDSAMYLCASSLAGTGETQYFGPGTRLLVL.

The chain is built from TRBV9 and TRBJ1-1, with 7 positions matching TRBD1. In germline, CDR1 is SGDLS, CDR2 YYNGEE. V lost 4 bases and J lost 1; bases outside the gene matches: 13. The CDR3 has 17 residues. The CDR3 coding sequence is TGTGCCAGCAGCCCCCATCCAGGGGGGCAGTGGAACACTGAAGCTTTCTTT. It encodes CASSPHPGGQWNTEAFF.

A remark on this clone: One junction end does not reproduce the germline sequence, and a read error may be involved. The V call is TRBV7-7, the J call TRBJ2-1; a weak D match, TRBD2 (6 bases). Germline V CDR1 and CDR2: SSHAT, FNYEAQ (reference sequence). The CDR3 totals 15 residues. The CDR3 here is CASSFGDLHLNEQFF. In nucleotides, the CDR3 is TGTGCTAGCAGCTTTGGGGACTTGCACTTAAATGAGCAGTTCTTC.

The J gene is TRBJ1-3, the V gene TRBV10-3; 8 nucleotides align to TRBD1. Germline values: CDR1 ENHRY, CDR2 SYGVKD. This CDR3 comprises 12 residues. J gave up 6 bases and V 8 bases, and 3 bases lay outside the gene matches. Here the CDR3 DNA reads TGTGCCATCGGGCAGGGGGCAAACACCATATATTTT. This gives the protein CAIGQGANTIYF.

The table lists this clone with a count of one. The CDR3 reads CASSLRSFNTEAFF. CDR3 nucleotide sequence: TGCGCCAGCAGCTTAAGGTCTTTCAACACTGAAGCTTTCTTT. The V gene is TRBV5-1, the J gene TRBJ1-1; D unresolved. The CDR3 is 14 residues long. In germline, CDR1 is SGHRS, CDR2 YFSETQ. Trimming cost V 2 bases and J 2 bases, with 10 bases left between them.

This chain's CDR3 is CASSYQGPPQHF. CDR3 in DNA: TGTGCCAGCTCTTATCAGGGTCCGCCCCAGCATTTT. The chain is built from TRBV18 and TRBJ1-5; maybe TRBD1 (5 bases). CDR3 length: 12 amino acids. Germline V lookup: CDR1 KGHSH, CDR2 LQKENI. Trimming took 6 bases from V and 9 from J, leaving 12 bases between them. Combining the CDR3 with reference TRBV18 and TRBJ1-5 gives the whole variable domain NAGVMQNPRHLVRRRGQEARLRCSPMKGHSHVYWYRQLPEEGLKFMVYLQKENIIDESGMPKERFSAEFPKEGPSILRIQQVVRGDSAAYFCASSYQGPPQHFGDGTRLSIL.

CDR3 sequence reads: CSGLAGVMDTQYF. The CDR3, as DNA: TGCAGCGGACTAGCGGGAGTCATGGATACGCAGTATTTT. The chain joins TRBV29-1 to TRBJ2-3, with TRBD2 matching 12 bases. The V and J ends lost 7 bases and 6 bases, in that order; junction bases with no gene match: 5. The CDR3 consists of 13 residues. The germline gives CDR1 SQVTM, CDR2 ANQGSEA.

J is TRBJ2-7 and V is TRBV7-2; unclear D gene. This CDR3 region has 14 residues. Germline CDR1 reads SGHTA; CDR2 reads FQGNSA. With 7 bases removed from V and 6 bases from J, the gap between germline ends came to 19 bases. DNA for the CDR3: TGTGCCAGCAATCCTTCTAGAACCCAACCCGAGCAGTACTTC. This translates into CASNPSRTQPEQYF.

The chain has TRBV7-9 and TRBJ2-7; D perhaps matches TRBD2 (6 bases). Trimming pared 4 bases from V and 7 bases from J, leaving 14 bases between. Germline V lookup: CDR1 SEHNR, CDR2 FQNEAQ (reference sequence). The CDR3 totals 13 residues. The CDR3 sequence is CASSSLAAWEQYF. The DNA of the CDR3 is TGTGCCAGCAGCTCCTTAGCGGCTTGGGAGCAGTACTTC.

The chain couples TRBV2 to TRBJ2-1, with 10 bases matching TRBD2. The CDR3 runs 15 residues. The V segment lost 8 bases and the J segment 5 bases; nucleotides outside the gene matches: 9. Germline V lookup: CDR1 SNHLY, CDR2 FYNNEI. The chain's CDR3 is CASGSGRAIDNEQFF. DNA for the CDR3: TGTGCCAGCGGGAGCGGGAGGGCCATAGACAATGAGCAGTTCTTC. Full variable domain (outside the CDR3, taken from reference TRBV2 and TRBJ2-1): EPEVTQTPSHQVTQMGQEVILRCVPISNHLYFYWYRQILGQKVEFLVSFYNNEISEKSEIFDDQFSVERPDGSNFTLKIRSTKLEDSAMYFCASGSGRAIDNEQFFGPGTRLTVL.

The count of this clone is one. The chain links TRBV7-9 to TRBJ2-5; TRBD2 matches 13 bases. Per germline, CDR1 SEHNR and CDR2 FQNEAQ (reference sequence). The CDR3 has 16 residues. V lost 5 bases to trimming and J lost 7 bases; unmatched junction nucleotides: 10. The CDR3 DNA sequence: TGTGCCAGCAGCCCCCCCGGGACTAGCGGGATTAGGACCCAGTACTTC. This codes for CASSPPGTSGIRTQYF.

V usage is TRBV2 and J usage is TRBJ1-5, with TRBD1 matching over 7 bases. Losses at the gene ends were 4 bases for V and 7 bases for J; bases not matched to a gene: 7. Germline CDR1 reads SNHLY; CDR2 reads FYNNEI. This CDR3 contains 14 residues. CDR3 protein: CASSGQGREQPQHF. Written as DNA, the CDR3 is TGTGCCAGCAGTGGACAGGGTAGGGAGCAGCCCCAGCATTTT.

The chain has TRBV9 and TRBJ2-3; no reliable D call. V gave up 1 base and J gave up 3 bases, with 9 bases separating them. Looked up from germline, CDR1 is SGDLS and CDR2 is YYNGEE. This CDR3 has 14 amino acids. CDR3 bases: TGTGCCAGCAGCGTATCCAAAAATACAGATACGCAGTATTTT. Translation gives CASSVSKNTDTQYF.

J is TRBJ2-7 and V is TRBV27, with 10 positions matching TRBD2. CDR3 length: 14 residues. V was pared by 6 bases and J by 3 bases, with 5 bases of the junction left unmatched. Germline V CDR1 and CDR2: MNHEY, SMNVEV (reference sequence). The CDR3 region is CASRTSSGSYEQYF. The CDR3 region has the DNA TGTGCCAGCAGGACCTCTAGCGGGAGCTACGAGCAGTACTTC.

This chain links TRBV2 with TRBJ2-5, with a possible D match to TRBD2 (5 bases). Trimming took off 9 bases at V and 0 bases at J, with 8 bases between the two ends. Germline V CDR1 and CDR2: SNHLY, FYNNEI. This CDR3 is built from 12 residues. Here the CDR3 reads CASEGYQETQYF. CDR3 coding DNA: TGTGCCAGTGAGGGATACCAAGAGACCCAGTACTTC. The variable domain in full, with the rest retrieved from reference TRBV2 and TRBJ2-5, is EPEVTQTPSHQVTQMGQEVILRCVPISNHLYFYWYRQILGQKVEFLVSFYNNEISEKSEIFDDQFSVERPDGSNFTLKIRSTKLEDSAMYFCASEGYQETQYFGPGTRLLVL.

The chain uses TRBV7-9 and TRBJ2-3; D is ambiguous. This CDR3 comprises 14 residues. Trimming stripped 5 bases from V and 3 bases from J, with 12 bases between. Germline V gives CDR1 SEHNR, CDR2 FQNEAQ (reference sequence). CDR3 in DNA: TGTGCCAGCAGCCCTAAGTCTACTACAGATACGCAGTATTTT. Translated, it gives CASSPKSTTDTQYF.